These 10 T cell receptor beta chains originate from one sample sequenced in a study of shared clonotypes between healthy human individuals. Sequencing was performed with immunoSEQ multiplex PCR; in TCRdb, only in-frame clones are kept and a portion is missing. The sample yields fewer than 2.5 million clones, roughly 93% seen once. Source material: naive CD4+ T cells from PBMCs. Regarding subset: CD45RA+ positively selected. Receptor source: a man in his late teens or twenties in good health. Some clones in this sample may be carry-over from other donors' samples.

The chain links TRBV18 to TRBJ2-3, with 9 nucleotides matching TRBD1. The CDR3 is 16 amino acids. CDR1 is KGHSH, CDR2 LQKENI, per germline. Trimming at V came to 6 bases and at J to 3 bases, leaving 10 bases not matched to a gene. The CDR3 DNA reads as TGTGCCAGCTCGCCTAAGACAGGGGGAGGAACAGATACGCAGTATTTT. Its translation: CASSPKTGGGTDTQYF. Based on the CDR3 plus reference TRBV18 and TRBJ2-3, the full variable domain is NAGVMQNPRHLVRRRGQEARLRCSPMKGHSHVYWYRQLPEEGLKFMVYLQKENIIDESGMPKERFSAEFPKEGPSILRIQQVVRGDSAAYFCASSPKTGGGTDTQYFGPGTRLTVL.

This chain connects TRBV6-5 to TRBJ2-3; D may correspond to TRBD1 or TRBD2 (7 bases each). The ends were cut back, 5 bases at V and 6 bases at J, with 18 bases in the middle. Germline-derived CDR1 and CDR2 are MNHEY and SVGAGI. The CDR3 has 15 residues. CDR3 DNA: TGTGCCAGCAGTCGCACTGGGACAGCGGGGGATACGCAGTATTTT. It yields the protein CASSRTGTAGDTQYF.

The chain couples TRBV9 to TRBJ1-2; D might be TRBD1 (5 bases). CDR3 length equals 14 residues. CDR1 and CDR2 (germline): SGDLS, YYNGEE. Trimming took 0 bases from V and 7 from J, leaving 13 bases between them. CDR3 DNA: TGTGCCAGCAGCGTAGCCCCCAGGGCCCTTGGCTACACCTTC. The encoded protein is CASSVAPRALGYTF.

The chain combines TRBV7-9 with TRBJ1-3; D is perhaps TRBD1 (5 bases). CDR3 length: 15 amino acids. Germline-derived CDR1 and CDR2 are SEHNR and FQNEAQ (reference sequence). V lost 8 bases to trimming and J lost 1 base, with 15 bases between them. The CDR3 spells CASELRGGSGNTIYF. The CDR3, as DNA: TGTGCCAGCGAGTTACGGGGGGGATCTGGAAACACCATATATTTT.

The chain joins TRBV7-8 to TRBJ2-1; TRBD2 aligns across 7 bases. The CDR3 spans 15 residues. V gave up 3 bases and J gave up 4 bases; unmatched junction bases: 6. Germline V gene data show CDR1 as SGHVS and CDR2 as FQNEAQ. In nucleotides, the CDR3 is TGTGCCAGCAGCTTCCGGGACTACGATTACAATGAGCAGTTCTTC. Translation gives CASSFRDYDYNEQFF.

The rearrangement joins TRBV4-3 to TRBJ2-5; 11 nucleotides agree with TRBD2. The CDR3 runs to 17 residues. CDR1 and CDR2 (germline): LGHNA, YSLEER. J gave up 4 bases and V 0 bases, and 7 bases lay outside the gene matches. The CDR3 region has the DNA TGCGCCAGCAGCCAAGAGGCCCGAACTAGCGGGAGAGAGACCCAGTACTTC. Translating gives CASSQEARTSGRETQYF.

The J gene is TRBJ2-6, the V gene TRBV15; D gene uncertain. V gave up 5 bases and J gave up 0 bases, with 11 bases separating them. This CDR3 region has 16 residues. From germline, CDR1 is LNHNV and CDR2 YYDKDF (reference sequence). The CDR3 here is CATSASRNSGANVLTF. CDR3 in DNA: TGTGCCACCAGCGCGAGCAGGAACTCTGGGGCCAACGTCCTGACTTTC.

This clone was found once. The rearrangement links TRBV7-3 to TRBJ2-5; the D gene could be TRBD1 or TRBD2 (5 bases each). The CDR3 length is 16 residues. Germline loops: CDR1 SGHTA, CDR2 FQGTGA. V was shortened by 1 base and J by 5 bases, with 17 bases between the two germline ends. The CDR3 here is CASSLNAGTVGETQYF. The CDR3 nucleotides are TGTGCCAGCAGCTTAAATGCCGGGACGGTTGGGGAGACCCAGTACTTC.

This chain connects TRBV6-7 to TRBJ2-3, with D perhaps TRBD2 (6 bases). TRBV6-7 is an ORF; its function is uncertain. Deletions cut 5 bases from V and 6 bases from J, with 18 bases between. This CDR3 is 15 amino acids long. The CDR3 bases are TGTGCCAGCAGTACCGGGACTCGGGTGGGGGATACGCAGTATTTT. As protein: CASSTGTRVGDTQYF.

A note on this clone: The sample contains more than one DNA sequence encoding this CDR3. This rearrangement joins TRBV7-2 to TRBJ2-1, with TRBD2 matching over 12 bases. Germline V lookup: CDR1 SGHTA, CDR2 FQGNSA. This CDR3 spans 15 amino acids. The ends lost 5 bases at V and 4 bases at J; junction bases unmatched: 3. The CDR3 bases are TGTGCCAGCAGCCCAGGACTAGCGGGGTACAATGAGCAGTTCTTC. Protein product: CASSPGLAGYNEQFF.